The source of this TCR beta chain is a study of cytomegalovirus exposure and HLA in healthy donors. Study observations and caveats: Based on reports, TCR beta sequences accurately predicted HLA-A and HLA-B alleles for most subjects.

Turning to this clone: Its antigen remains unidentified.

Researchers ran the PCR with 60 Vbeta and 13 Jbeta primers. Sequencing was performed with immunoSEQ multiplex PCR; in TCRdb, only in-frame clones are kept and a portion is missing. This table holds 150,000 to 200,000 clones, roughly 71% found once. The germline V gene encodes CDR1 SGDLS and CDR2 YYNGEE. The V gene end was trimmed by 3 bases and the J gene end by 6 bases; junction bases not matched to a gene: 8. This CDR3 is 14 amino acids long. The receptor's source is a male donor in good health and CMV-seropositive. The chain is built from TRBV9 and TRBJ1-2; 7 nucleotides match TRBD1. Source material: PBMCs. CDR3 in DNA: TGTGCCAGCAGCGCGGCGACAGGGATAGATGGCTACACCTTC. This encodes CASSAATGIDGYTF.